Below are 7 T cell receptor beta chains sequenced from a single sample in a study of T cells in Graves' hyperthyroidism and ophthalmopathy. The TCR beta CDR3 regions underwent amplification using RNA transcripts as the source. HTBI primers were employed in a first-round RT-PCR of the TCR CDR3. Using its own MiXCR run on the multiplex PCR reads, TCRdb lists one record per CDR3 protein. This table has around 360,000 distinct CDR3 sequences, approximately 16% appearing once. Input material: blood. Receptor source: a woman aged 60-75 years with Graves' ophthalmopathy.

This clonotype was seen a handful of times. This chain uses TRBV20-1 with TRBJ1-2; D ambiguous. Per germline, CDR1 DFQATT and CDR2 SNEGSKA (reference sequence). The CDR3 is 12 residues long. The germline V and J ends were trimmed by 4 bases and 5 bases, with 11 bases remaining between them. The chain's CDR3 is CSATRPDYGYTF. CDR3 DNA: TGCAGTGCTACCCGACCAGATTATGGCTACACCTTC.

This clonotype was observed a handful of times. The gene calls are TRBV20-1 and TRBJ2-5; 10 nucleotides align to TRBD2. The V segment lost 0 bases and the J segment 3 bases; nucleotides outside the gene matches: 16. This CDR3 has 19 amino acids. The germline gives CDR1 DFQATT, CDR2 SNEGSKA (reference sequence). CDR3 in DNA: TGCAGTGCTAGAGATCCAGCGGGAGGGCCGGGGGGTCTTAAAGAGACCCAGTACTTC. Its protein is CSARDPAGGPGGLKETQYF.

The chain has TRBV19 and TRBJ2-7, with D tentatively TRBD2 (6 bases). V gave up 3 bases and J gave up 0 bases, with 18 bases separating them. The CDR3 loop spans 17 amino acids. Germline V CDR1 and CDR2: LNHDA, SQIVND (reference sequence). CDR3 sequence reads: CASSMGRVGGTSYEQYF. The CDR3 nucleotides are TGTGCCAGTAGTATGGGTCGGGTTGGCGGGACCTCCTACGAGCAGTACTTC.

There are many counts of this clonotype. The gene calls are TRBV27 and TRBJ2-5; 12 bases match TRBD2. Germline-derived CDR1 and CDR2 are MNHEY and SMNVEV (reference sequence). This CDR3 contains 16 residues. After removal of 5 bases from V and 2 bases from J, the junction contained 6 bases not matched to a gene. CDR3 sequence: CASSPTTSGRQETQYF. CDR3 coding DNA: TGTGCCAGCAGTCCTACTACTAGCGGGAGGCAAGAGACCCAGTACTTC.

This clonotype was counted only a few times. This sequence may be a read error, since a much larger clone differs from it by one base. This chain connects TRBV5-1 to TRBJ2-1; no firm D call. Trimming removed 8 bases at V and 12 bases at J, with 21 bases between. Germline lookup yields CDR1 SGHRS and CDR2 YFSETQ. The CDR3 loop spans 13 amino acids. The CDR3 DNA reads TGCGCCAGTTCCCAGTCCAACGGTCGTGGGCAGTTCTTC. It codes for CASSQSNGRGQFF.

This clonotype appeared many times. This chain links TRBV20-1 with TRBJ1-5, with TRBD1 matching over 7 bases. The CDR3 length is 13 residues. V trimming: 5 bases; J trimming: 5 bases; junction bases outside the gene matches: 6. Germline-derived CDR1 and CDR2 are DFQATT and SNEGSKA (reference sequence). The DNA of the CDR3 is TGCAGTGCTGGGACAGAGATTGATCAGCCCCAGCATTTT. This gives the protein CSAGTEIDQPQHF.

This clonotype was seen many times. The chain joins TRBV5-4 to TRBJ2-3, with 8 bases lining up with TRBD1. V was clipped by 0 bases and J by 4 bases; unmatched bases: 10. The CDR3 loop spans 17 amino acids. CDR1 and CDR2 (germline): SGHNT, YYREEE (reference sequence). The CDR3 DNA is TGTGCCAGCAGCTTGGACATGGACAGGGTAGGGGCAGATACGCAGTATTTT. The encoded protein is CASSLDMDRVGADTQYF.